Presented here are 23 T cell receptor beta chains from one specimen sequenced in a study of T cells in women clearing cervical HPV infection (dated by TCRdb to the late 2010s). Libraries were made using the immunoSEQ multiplex PCR assay. Drawn from immuneACCESS, this table holds only the in-frame rearrangements with V and J called that TCRdb kept. Clones are partly lost; checked studies trace under half to an unresolved V gene and leave the rest unexplained. The table for this sample records tens of thousands of clones. The top ten constitute 5% to 7.5% of the sample. What was sequenced was blood buffy coat. The receptors here all came from a woman aged 18 to 75 with a cervical HPV16 infection that either progressed to CIN3+ or cleared (not recorded which).

About this clone: The read ends 3 residues early relative to the CDR3; the germline J gene fills the gap. V gene TRBV5-1 combines with J gene TRBJ2-2, with 8 bases fitting TRBD1. The CDR3 covers 15 residues. V was clipped by 0 bases and J by 6 bases; unmatched bases: 4. Germline values: CDR1 SGHRS, CDR2 YFSETQ. CDR3 sequence reads: CASSLGQGFAGELFF. The part of the CDR3 DNA that was read is TGCGCCAGCAGCTTGGGACAGGGGTTCGCCGGGGAG. The full variable domain, its missing parts supplied by reference TRBV5-1 and TRBJ2-2, is KAGVTQTPRYLIKTRGQQVTLSCSPISGHRSVSWYQQTPGQGLQFLFEYFSETQRNKGNFPGRFSGRQFSNSRSEMNVSTLELGDSALYLCASSLGQGFAGELFFGEGSRLTVL.

A word on this clone: The read finishes 3 residues shy of the CDR3 end, and the germline J gene is used to complete it. V and J are TRBV7-6 and TRBJ2-1; 12 nucleotides match TRBD2. The CDR3 extends over 15 amino acids. CDR1 and CDR2 (germline): SGHVS, FNYEAQ. V shed 5 bases and J 9 bases; nucleotides not matched to a gene: 8. CDR3 DNA, as far as it was read: TGTGCCAGCAGCCCAACTAGCGGGGGGATGGGTGAG. As protein: CASSPTSGGMGE. The full CDR3 is CASSPTSGGMGEQFF.

Concerning this clone: The read terminates 3 residues ahead of where the CDR3 ends, so the germline J gene completes it. The chain recombines TRBV4-1 with TRBJ1-1, with D tentatively TRBD1 (5 bases). There are 13 residues in the CDR3. Germline-derived CDR1 and CDR2 are MGHRA and YSYEKL. The CDR3: CASSHQEGAEAFF. The CDR3 DNA, read in part, is TGCGCCAGCAGCCATCAGGAAGGGGCCGAA.

About this clone: Read sequence stops 3 residues before the CDR3 end, and the germline J gene provides the missing end. The chain has TRBV5-1 and TRBJ2-2, with TRBD1 matching over 8 bases. The CDR3 contains 14 residues. From germline, CDR1 is SGHRS and CDR2 YFSETQ. The J segment lost 6 bases and the V segment lost 0 bases, leaving 1 base of the junction unmatched. The CDR3 bases that were read are TGCGCCAGCAGCTTGGGACAGGGGCCCGGGGAG. Amino acid sequence: CASSLGQGPGE. The CDR3 in its entirety is CASSLGQGPGELFF.

CDR3 in amino acids: CASSEAGTANSPLHF. The CDR3 bases that were read are TGTGCCAGCAGTGAGGCCGGGACAGCAAATTCACCC. The gene calls are TRBV2 and TRBJ1-6, with TRBD1 identical over 7 bases. The DNA ends 3 residues before the CDR3 does, and the rest of the CDR3 is filled in from the germline J gene. The CDR3 covers 15 residues. V was clipped by 3 bases and J by 7 bases; unmatched bases: 6. CDR1 is SNHLY and CDR2 is FYNNEI in the germline V gene.

Remarks on this clone: The CDR3 goes on 3 residues after the read ends, and that part is filled in from the germline J gene. This sequence joins TRBV6-4 and TRBJ1-5; 7 bases match TRBD1. The CDR3 extends over 14 amino acids. V lost 2 bases, J lost 7 bases, and 5 bases stayed unmatched. Germline CDR1 MRHNA, CDR2 SNTAGT. The part of the CDR3 DNA that was read is TGTGCCAGCAGTGACGGTGAGGGGGCCCAGCCC. Its translation is CASSDGEGAQP. The full CDR3 sequence reads CASSDGEGAQPQHF.

Details on this clone: The CDR3 end lies 3 residues beyond the end of the read and is filled in from the germline J gene. This sequence joins TRBV6-4 and TRBJ2-3; 10 bases line up with TRBD2. In germline, CDR1 is MRHNA, CDR2 SNTAGT. CDR3 size: 15 residues. Unmatched junction bases numbered 0, after V lost 2 bases and J lost 1 base. CDR3 protein: CASSDTSGGTDTQYF. CDR3 bases read: TGTGCCAGCAGTGACACTAGCGGGGGCACAGATACG.

This clone is called medium-sized based on its frequency. The sequence runs out 3 residues before the end of the CDR3; the remainder is reconstructed from the germline J gene. The chain uses TRBV13 and TRBJ2-5, with 13 positions matching TRBD2. Germline V gene lookup returns CDR1 PRHDT and CDR2 FYEKMQ (reference sequence). V lost 3 bases to trimming and J lost 0 bases; unmatched junction nucleotides: 1. The CDR3 contains 16 residues. The CDR3 loop is CASSFGTSGDQETQYF. The CDR3 bases that were read are TGTGCCAGCAGCTTCGGGACTAGCGGGGACCAAGAGACC.

A remark on this clone: The read is 3 residues too short to cover the CDR3 end, so that end is filled in from the germline J gene. The chain employs TRBV7-9 and TRBJ1-1; possible D gene TRBD1, 5 bases. The CDR3 runs to 12 residues. In germline, CDR1 is SEHNR, CDR2 FQNEAQ (reference sequence). The CDR3 spells CASSLAQGWAFF. The CDR3 DNA, read in part, is TGTGCCAGCAGCTTAGCGCAGGGCTGG.

This clone ranks as medium-sized (0.01 to 0.1%) in terms of frequency. The read ends 3 residues shy of where the CDR3 ends; the end is completed using the germline J gene. The chain couples TRBV5-5 to TRBJ1-1; the match to TRBD1 covers 8 bases. This CDR3 has 14 amino acids. Looked up from germline, CDR1 is SGHKS and CDR2 is YYEKEE (reference sequence). The J segment lost 4 bases and the V segment lost 4 bases, leaving 6 bases of the junction unmatched. CDR3: CASSPDTGGTEAFF. Incomplete CDR3 DNA: TGTGCCAGCAGCCCGGATACAGGGGGCACTGAA.

To note about this clone: The DNA ends 3 residues before the CDR3 does, and the rest of the CDR3 is filled in from the germline J gene. This chain connects TRBV5-4 to TRBJ2-1, with TRBD2 identical over 10 bases. The V gene's germline CDR1 is SGHNT and CDR2 YYREEE (reference sequence). J was trimmed by 1 base and V by 7 bases; bases with no gene match: 8. There are 16 residues in the CDR3. The CDR3 loop is CASGSSGGVSYNEQFF. CDR3 DNA (partial): TGTGCCAGCGGTTCTAGCGGGGGAGTATCCTACAATGAG.

As regards this clone: The DNA ends 3 residues before the CDR3 does, and the rest of the CDR3 is filled in from the germline J gene. V usage is TRBV2 and J usage is TRBJ2-2, with 7 bases lining up with TRBD1. Germline V gene sequence: CDR1 SNHLY, CDR2 FYNNEI. Trimming took 4 bases from V and 6 from J; bases not matched to a gene: 2. The CDR3 runs to 13 residues. This CDR3 reads CASSGQGPGELFF. Incomplete CDR3 DNA: TGTGCCAGCAGTGGACAGGGCCCCGGGGAG.

Details on this clone: The read falls 3 residues short of the CDR3 end, and the missing part is taken from the germline J gene. The chain is built from TRBV12-3 or TRBV12-4 and TRBJ1-1; D is undetermined. The CDR3 is made up of 13 amino acids. The CDR3 DNA, read in part, is TGTGCCACCCAAACCACCGACAAAGCCGAA. Its translation: CATQTTDKAE. The complete CDR3 sequence is CATQTTDKAEAFF.

To note about this clone: The observed sequence ends 3 residues before the CDR3 terminus, with the missing tail filled in from the germline J gene. The V gene is TRBV6-1, the J gene TRBJ1-2; the D is unclear. The CDR3 is made up of 14 amino acids. Germline values: CDR1 MNHNS, CDR2 SASEGT. The CDR3 bases that were read are TGTGCCAGCAGTGAATTTAGCGGATCGGGAGGC. This gives the protein CASSEFSGSGG. The CDR3 reads in full as CASSEFSGSGGYTF.

Of note for this clone: The read terminates 3 residues before the CDR3 end, so the remaining end is supplied by the germline J gene. The V and J genes are TRBV20-1 and TRBJ2-5; 7 bases map to TRBD1. The germline gives CDR1 DFQATT, CDR2 SNEGSKA (reference sequence). This CDR3 has 14 residues. With 1 base clipped from V and 0 bases from J, the junction kept 2 bases outside the gene matches. The CDR3 reads CSARAGQHQETQYF. The DNA read from the CDR3 is TGCAGTGCTAGAGCGGGACAGCACCAAGAGACC.

Points on this clone: The read gets to within 3 residues of the CDR3 end, and the germline J gene fills in the rest. V is TRBV7-6 and J is TRBJ1-2; D unresolved. Germline loops: CDR1 SGHVS, CDR2 FNYEAQ. Deletions cut 1 base from V and 1 base from J, with 7 bases between. The CDR3 sequence is 14 residues long. CDR3 DNA, as far as it was read: TGTGCCAGCAGCTTAGAAGAGCTTAACTATGGC. Translation gives CASSLEELNYG. The CDR3 as a whole reads CASSLEELNYGYTF.

Worth noting for this clone: The sequenced fragment ends 3 residues before the CDR3 boundary, so the rest is inferred from the germline J gene. The V gene is TRBV4-2, the J gene TRBJ2-5, with 10 bases fitting TRBD1. Trimming removed 1 base from V and 5 bases from J; junction bases left unmatched: 10. Germline-derived CDR1 and CDR2 are LGHNA and YNFKEQ. CDR3 length equals 17 residues. The CDR3 DNA, read in part, is TGTGCCAGCAGCCAAGTAGGCCCGGGACAGGGGAGCGAGACC. Residues: CASSQVGPGQGSET. From start to end, the CDR3 is CASSQVGPGQGSETQYF.

As for this clone: The CDR3 extends 3 residues past the end of the read, so its final part is completed from the germline J gene. V and J are TRBV20-1 and TRBJ2-2; TRBD1 matches 7 bases. The V gene end was trimmed by 1 base and the J gene end by 1 base; junction bases not matched to a gene: 6. Germline values: CDR1 DFQATT, CDR2 SNEGSKA (reference sequence). CDR3 length: 16 amino acids. The CDR3 loop is CSARGAGGWNTGELFF. CDR3 bases read: TGCAGTGCTAGAGGGGCAGGGGGTTGGAACACCGGGGAG.

On this clone: The read gets to within 3 residues of the CDR3 end, and the germline J gene fills in the rest. The V and J genes are TRBV28 and TRBJ1-1, with a possible D match to TRBD1 (5 bases). The V end was cut by 6 bases, the J end by 3 bases, with 14 bases between. Germline V gene sequence: CDR1 MDHEN, CDR2 SYDVKM. The CDR3 has 14 amino acids. CDR3 amino acids: CASRGRGDYTEAFF. CDR3 DNA (partial): TGTGCCAGCAGAGGACGGGGGGATTACACTGAA.

This clone is labeled medium-sized based on frequency. The read ends 3 residues shy of where the CDR3 ends; the end is completed using the germline J gene. J is TRBJ2-4 and V is TRBV18; a weak D match, TRBD1 (6 bases). Per germline, CDR1 KGHSH and CDR2 LQKENI. With 1 base removed from V and 0 bases from J, the gap between germline ends came to 10 bases. The CDR3 contains 16 residues. The DNA read from the CDR3 is TGTGCCAGCTCACCACAGGGGGTCGTAGCCAAAAACATT. Translation gives CASSPQGVVAKNI. The whole CDR3 region reads CASSPQGVVAKNIQYF.

The CDR3 region is CASSLLAGGPTDTQYF. The covered CDR3 bases are TGTGCCAGCAGCCTCCTAGCGGGGGGGCCAACAGATACG. The chain uses TRBV7-3 and TRBJ2-3, with TRBD2 matching 12 bases. The read finishes 3 residues shy of the CDR3 end, and the germline J gene is used to complete it. Germline CDR1 is SGHTA and CDR2 is FQGTGA. The CDR3 is 16 residues long. V shed 5 bases, J shed 3 bases, and the junction held 6 bases outside the gene matches.

On this clone: The missing CDR3 end, 3 residues past where the read stops, is filled in from the germline J gene. The chain uses TRBV2 and TRBJ1-2, with D possibly matching TRBD1 (6 bases). The CDR3 loop spans 13 amino acids. Per the germline V gene, CDR1 is SNHLY and CDR2 is FYNNEI. The sequenced CDR3 bases are TGTGCCAGCAGCAGCCCAGGGGAATGGGGC. This encodes CASSSPGEWG. The whole CDR3 reads CASSSPGEWGYTF.

With regard to this clone: The read halts 3 residues ahead of the CDR3 end, with the missing end drawn from the germline J gene. This chain connects TRBV9 to TRBJ2-5; 9 bases are shared with TRBD1. The CDR3 has 14 residues. Germline V gene sequence: CDR1 SGDLS, CDR2 YYNGEE. With V trimmed by 4 bases and J by 3 bases, 4 bases remained unmatched. This CDR3 is CASSHRDREETQYF. Incomplete CDR3 DNA: TGTGCCAGCAGCCACCGGGACAGGGAAGAGACC.